Below, 32 T cell receptor beta chains from the same sample are listed, as sequenced in a study of cytomegalovirus exposure and HLA in healthy donors. Data came from immunoSEQ multiplex PCR; TCRdb stores just in-frame clones and leaves some out. The sample contains 130,000 to 150,000 clones, 80% to 90% of which appear only once. Sequencing was performed on PBMCs. The receptors shown here come from a man between 18 and 29 years old in good health and CMV-seronegative.

CDR3 sequence (DNA): TGTGCCAGTATCCGGGACAGGGGTACAGATACGCAGTATTTT. Amino acids: CASIRDRGTDTQYF. The genes are TRBV2 and TRBJ2-3; 10 bases agree with TRBD1. J lost 3 bases, V lost 9 bases, and 6 bases had no gene match. This CDR3 is built from 14 residues. Germline CDR1 reads SNHLY; CDR2 reads FYNNEI.

The V and J genes are TRBV18 and TRBJ2-2, with D perhaps matching TRBD1 (5 bases). Germline V CDR1 and CDR2: KGHSH, LQKENI. CDR3 length: 15 residues. The V gene lost 3 bases and the J gene lost 1 base, with 9 bases spanning the gap. CDR3 sequence: CASSPDSENTGELFF. CDR3 DNA sequence: TGTGCCAGCTCACCTGACAGCGAGAACACCGGGGAGCTGTTTTTT.

The chain recombines TRBV10-3 with TRBJ2-7, with 7 bases identical to TRBD2. This CDR3 has 14 residues. V was clipped by 5 bases and J by 6 bases; unmatched bases: 10. Germline assignment: CDR1 ENHRY and CDR2 SYGVKD. The CDR3 DNA is TGTGCCATCAGTAATAGCGGGCTCGTCGGCGAGCAGTACTTC. Its translation is CAISNSGLVGEQYF.

The chain couples TRBV27 to TRBJ2-3; D gene unclear. CDR1 is MNHEY, CDR2 SMNVEV, per germline (reference sequence). The V and J ends lost 4 bases and 12 bases respectively, with 14 bases between them. The CDR3 runs to 12 residues. CDR3: CASSSHSQAQYF. CDR3 bases: TGTGCCAGCAGTTCACACTCCCAGGCCCAGTATTTT.

This clone occurred a few times. The chain recombines TRBV21-1 with TRBJ2-7; the listed D gene, TRBD2, was not tested against the DNA. TRBV21-1 represents a pseudogene. The length of the CDR3 is 13 residues. The CDR3 DNA reads as TGTGCCAGCAGCAGCGGGACTTTCTACGAGCAGTACTTC. Its protein is CASSSGTFYEQYF.

The V gene is TRBV28, the J gene TRBJ2-1, with D maybe TRBD2 (6 bases). CDR1 is MDHEN, CDR2 SYDVKM, per germline. Trimming cost V 11 bases and J 5 bases, with 19 bases left between them. CDR3 length: 14 residues. The CDR3 DNA reads as TGTGCCCTCAGCCCCCTTAGCGGAAACAATGAGCAGTTCTTC. It yields the protein CALSPLSGNNEQFF. The whole variable domain, filled in from reference TRBV28 and TRBJ2-1, reads DVKVTQSSRYLVKRTGEKVFLECVQDMDHENMFWYRQDPGLGLRLIYFSYDVKMKEKGDIPEGYSVSREKKERFSLILESASTNQTSMYLCALSPLSGNNEQFFGPGTRLTVL.

The V gene is TRBV4-3, the J gene TRBJ2-1; 13 bases agree with TRBD2. Germline CDR1 LGHNA, CDR2 YSLEER. The CDR3 length is 15 residues. J gave up 5 bases and V 4 bases, and 2 bases lay outside the gene matches. The CDR3, as DNA: TGCGCCAGCAGCCGACTAGCGGGAGGCGACAATGAGCAGTTCTTC. Encoded protein: CASSRLAGGDNEQFF.

CDR3 amino acids: CASSQDKGTAGGTEAFF. The CDR3 bases are TGCGCCAGCAGCCAAGATAAGGGGACAGCTGGGGGGACTGAAGCTTTCTTT. The V and J genes are TRBV4-1 and TRBJ1-1; 7 positions agree with TRBD1. J gave up 5 bases and V 0 bases, and 12 bases lay outside the gene matches. CDR3 length equals 17 residues. The germline gives CDR1 MGHRA, CDR2 YSYEKL.

This clone was recorded only once. V and J are TRBV6-1 and TRBJ2-7; D is possibly TRBD2 (5 bases). Trimming removed 7 bases at V and 4 bases at J, with 14 bases between. CDR3 length: 13 residues. The V gene's germline CDR1 is MNHNS and CDR2 SASEGT. The CDR3 spells CASKGLTSYEQYF. The CDR3 bases are TGTGCCAGCAAAGGACTGACTTCGTACGAGCAGTACTTC.

The chain links TRBV18 to TRBJ1-2; 8 bases are a match to TRBD1. Looked up from germline, CDR1 is KGHSH and CDR2 is LQKENI. V gave up 3 bases and J gave up 3 bases; unmatched junction bases: 9. There are 16 residues in the CDR3. The CDR3 sequence is CASSPARSQGDYGYTF. In DNA, the CDR3 is TGTGCCAGCTCACCCGCAAGATCACAGGGGGACTATGGCTACACCTTC.

This clone was counted a few times. This chain joins TRBV11-2 and TRBJ2-7; D is undetermined. This CDR3 has 13 amino acids. CDR1 and CDR2 (germline): SGHAT, FQNNGV. The germline V and J ends were trimmed by 1 base and 3 bases, with 7 bases remaining between them. The CDR3 protein is CASSLGYGYEQYF. CDR3 DNA sequence: TGTGCCAGCAGCTTAGGGTACGGCTACGAGCAGTACTTC.

V and J are TRBV29-1 and TRBJ2-3; the D gene is possibly TRBD2 (6 bases). The CDR3 is 14 residues long. Germline V gene lookup returns CDR1 SQVTM and CDR2 ANQGSEA. V lost 7 bases and J 2 bases, leaving 16 bases between the germline ends. The CDR3 protein is CSGALARPTDTQYF. CDR3 DNA: TGCAGCGGCGCCCTAGCGCGGCCCACAGATACGCAGTATTTT.

The table lists this clone with a few counts. The CDR3 DNA sequence: TGTGCCAGCAGTTTAACTAGCGGGAGAGTAGGGTACGAGCAGTACTTC. Translated, it gives CASSLTSGRVGYEQYF. This chain connects TRBV28 to TRBJ2-7, with 11 bases matching TRBD2. The CDR3 consists of 16 residues. The V segment lost 2 bases and the J segment 4 bases; nucleotides outside the gene matches: 7. Per germline, CDR1 MDHEN and CDR2 SYDVKM.

The chain couples TRBV18 to TRBJ1-1; no definite D call. V gave up 4 bases and J gave up 0 bases, with 9 bases separating them. The CDR3 has 14 residues. In germline, CDR1 is KGHSH, CDR2 LQKENI. For the CDR3, the DNA is TGTGCCAGCTCACGTGAGGATTTGAACACTGAAGCTTTCTTT. Translation: CASSREDLNTEAFF.

This clone was counted between two and nine times. This chain links TRBV5-1 with TRBJ1-2; D remains unclear. The V end was cut by 0 bases, the J end by 2 bases, with 5 bases between. Germline values: CDR1 SGHRS, CDR2 YFSETQ. CDR3 size: 13 residues. The CDR3 region is CASSLAGNYGYTF. DNA for the CDR3: TGCGCCAGCAGCTTGGCCGGGAACTATGGCTACACCTTC.

This sequence joins TRBV5-1 and TRBJ1-2; 8 bases agree with TRBD1. The V and J ends lost 0 bases and 7 bases, in that order; junction bases with no gene match: 5. Germline loops: CDR1 SGHRS, CDR2 YFSETQ. The CDR3 sequence is 14 residues long. CDR3 nucleotides: TGCGCCAGCAGCTTGGGACAGGGGCAGTTTGGCTACACCTTC. This translates into CASSLGQGQFGYTF. Complete variable domain (other parts from reference TRBV5-1 and TRBJ1-2): KAGVTQTPRYLIKTRGQQVTLSCSPISGHRSVSWYQQTPGQGLQFLFEYFSETQRNKGNFPGRFSGRQFSNSRSEMNVSTLELGDSALYLCASSLGQGQFGYTFGSGTRLTVV.

V usage is TRBV19 and J usage is TRBJ1-1; 7 bases are shared with TRBD1. The CDR3 contains 17 residues. J was trimmed by 1 base and V by 4 bases; bases with no gene match: 12. CDR1 and CDR2 from the germline V gene are LNHDA and SQIVND (reference sequence). CDR3 bases: TGTGCCAGTAGTACCGACCCCTTACAGGGGAGGAACACTGAAGCTTTCTTT. This codes for CASSTDPLQGRNTEAFF.

The chain has TRBV5-6 and TRBJ1-5; no reliable D call. Trimming removed 2 bases from V and 5 bases from J, with 14 bases in between. There are 15 residues in the CDR3. Germline V gene data show CDR1 as SGHDT and CDR2 as YYEEEE. CDR3 DNA: TGTGCCAGCAGCTTTGGTATTGGGGAGTATCAGCCCCAGCATTTT. Translated, it gives CASSFGIGEYQPQHF.

The chain combines TRBV15 with TRBJ1-6, with 10 bases lining up with TRBD1. CDR3 size: 15 residues. Germline V gene lookup returns CDR1 LNHNV and CDR2 YYDKDF (reference sequence). V was clipped by 3 bases and J by 9 bases; unmatched bases: 5. The CDR3 region is CATSRPGQGISPLHF. In nucleotides, the CDR3 is TGTGCCACCAGCAGGCCGGGACAGGGGATTTCACCCCTCCACTTT. The whole variable domain, remainder taken from reference TRBV15 and TRBJ1-6, is DAMVIQNPRYQVTQFGKPVTLSCSQTLNHNVMYWYQQKSSQAPKLLFHYYDKDFNNEADTPDNFQSRRPNTSFCFLDIRSPGLGDTAMYLCATSRPGQGISPLHFGNGTRLTVT.

The rearrangement links TRBV27 to TRBJ1-5; D possibly corresponds to TRBD1 (5 bases). V was cut by 1 base and J by 3 bases, with 16 bases left in between. The CDR3 length is 17 residues. Germline V gene data show CDR1 as MNHEY and CDR2 as SMNVEV (reference sequence). The CDR3 nucleotides read TGTGCCAGCAGTTTATTCGGGGGGACGAGGGTCAATCAGCCCCAGCATTTT. Encoded protein: CASSLFGGTRVNQPQHF.

The chain uses TRBV6-5 and TRBJ2-3; D is ambiguous. V shed 0 bases and J shed 3 bases, with 7 bases lying between them. Germline V CDR1 and CDR2: MNHEY, SVGAGI. This CDR3 has 14 amino acids. CDR3 sequence reads: CASSYSLRTDTQYF. The CDR3, as DNA: TGTGCCAGCAGTTACTCGCTCAGGACAGATACGCAGTATTTT.

The chain carries TRBV5-4 and TRBJ2-7; tentative D call: TRBD1 (5 bases). The CDR3 is made up of 12 amino acids. The V end lost 3 bases, the J end lost 4 bases, and 8 bases lay between the germline ends. CDR1 and CDR2 from the germline V gene are SGHNT and YYREEE (reference sequence). CDR3 nucleotides: TGTGCCAGCAGCTCCCAGGGTTACGAGCAGTACTTC. Translation gives CASSSQGYEQYF.

The V call is TRBV7-2, the J call TRBJ2-1, with D tentatively TRBD1 (6 bases). This CDR3 has 15 amino acids. The V gene lost 5 bases and the J gene lost 0 bases, with 11 bases spanning the gap. Germline V gene lookup returns CDR1 SGHTA and CDR2 FQGNSA. For the CDR3, the DNA is TGTGCCAGCAGCCGCACAGGGACCTCCTACAATGAGCAGTTCTTC. Translated, it gives CASSRTGTSYNEQFF.

V gene TRBV28 combines with J gene TRBJ1-5; 7 bases align to TRBD1. Germline V gene data show CDR1 as MDHEN and CDR2 as SYDVKM. J was trimmed by 0 bases and V by 5 bases; bases with no gene match: 7. The CDR3 contains 16 residues. The DNA of the CDR3 is TGTGCCAGCAGTCACAGGGGAGGCTATAGCAATCAGCCCCAGCATTTT. Its translation: CASSHRGGYSNQPQHF.

The V gene is TRBV7-9, the J gene TRBJ1-5, with D perhaps matching TRBD1 (5 bases). The germline V and J ends were trimmed by 5 bases and 3 bases, with 11 bases remaining between them. The CDR3 runs to 14 residues. The germline gives CDR1 SEHNR, CDR2 FQNEAQ (reference sequence). In DNA form, the CDR3 reads TGTGCCAGCAGCCCAACAGGATCCAATCAGCCCCAGCATTTT. The encoded protein is CASSPTGSNQPQHF.

This chain links TRBV6-6 with TRBJ2-7, with 7 positions matching TRBD2. V shed 8 bases and J 0 bases; nucleotides not matched to a gene: 1. The CDR3 has 12 residues. The V gene's germline CDR1 is MNHNY and CDR2 SVGAGI (reference sequence). CDR3 region: CASRDYSYEQYF. DNA for the CDR3: TGTGCCAGCCGGGACTACTCCTACGAGCAGTACTTC.

The CDR3 nucleotides are TGTGCCAGCAAGACAGGGTCCCATGAGCAGTTCTTC. As protein: CASKTGSHEQFF. The genes are TRBV2 and TRBJ2-1, with 7 bases lining up with TRBD1. This CDR3 has 12 amino acids. Germline assignment: CDR1 SNHLY and CDR2 FYNNEI. The V segment lost 7 bases and the J segment 8 bases; nucleotides outside the gene matches: 5.

The count of this clone is one. The rearrangement links TRBV2 to TRBJ2-2; perhaps TRBD2 as D (7 bases). This CDR3 region has 16 residues. Looked up from germline, CDR1 is SNHLY and CDR2 is FYNNEI. V was cut by 7 bases and J by 4 bases, with 19 bases left in between. The CDR3 DNA is TGTGCCAGCATAGGAGGGGGGGGCGCGAGCACCGGGGAGCTGTTTTTT. Its protein is CASIGGGGASTGELFF.

The chain carries TRBV20-1 and TRBJ2-3; D unresolved. This CDR3 has 11 residues. Germline values: CDR1 DFQATT, CDR2 SNEGSKA (reference sequence). V shed 3 bases and J shed 6 bases, with 7 bases lying between them. The CDR3 region has the DNA TGCAGTGCTAGCCACGCGGATACGCAGTATTTT. Protein sequence: CSASHADTQYF.

This chain links TRBV4-2 with TRBJ2-5; D is perhaps TRBD2 (5 bases). The V end lost 2 bases, the J end lost 5 bases, and 21 bases lay between the germline ends. Looked up from germline, CDR1 is LGHNA and CDR2 is YNFKEQ. This CDR3 is built from 17 residues. Here the CDR3 DNA reads TGTGCCAGCAGCCAATTAGCTATTGGGCGGGTATGGGAGACCCAGTACTTC. Translating it yields CASSQLAIGRVWETQYF.

J is TRBJ2-7 and V is TRBV9; no firm D call. The CDR3 totals 14 residues. V lost 0 bases, J lost 2 bases, and 9 bases lay in between. The germline gives CDR1 SGDLS, CDR2 YYNGEE. The CDR3 bases are TGTGCCAGCAGCGTAGACGTGGGCCCCTACGAGCAGTACTTC. Its translation: CASSVDVGPYEQYF.

The V and J genes are TRBV6-6 and TRBJ2-7; 8 bases map to TRBD1. The CDR3 runs 14 residues. The germline CDR1 and CDR2 sequences are MNHNY and SVGAGI (reference sequence). V lost 6 bases and J lost 5; bases outside the gene matches: 9. CDR3 coding DNA: TGTGCCAGCAGAGGACAGGGAGAAGGACACGAGCAGTACTTC. It encodes CASRGQGEGHEQYF.